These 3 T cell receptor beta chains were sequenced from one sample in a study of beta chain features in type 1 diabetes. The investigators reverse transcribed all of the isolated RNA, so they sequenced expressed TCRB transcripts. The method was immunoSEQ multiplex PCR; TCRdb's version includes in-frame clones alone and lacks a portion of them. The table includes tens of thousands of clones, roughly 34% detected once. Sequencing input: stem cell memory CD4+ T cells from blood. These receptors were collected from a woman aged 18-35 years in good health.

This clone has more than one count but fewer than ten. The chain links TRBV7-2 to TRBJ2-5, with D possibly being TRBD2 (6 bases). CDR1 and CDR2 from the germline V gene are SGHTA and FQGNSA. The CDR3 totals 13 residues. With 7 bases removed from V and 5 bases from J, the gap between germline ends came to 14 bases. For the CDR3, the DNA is TGTGCCAGCACACCTTCAGGGAGGGAGACCCAGTACTTC. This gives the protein CASTPSGRETQYF.

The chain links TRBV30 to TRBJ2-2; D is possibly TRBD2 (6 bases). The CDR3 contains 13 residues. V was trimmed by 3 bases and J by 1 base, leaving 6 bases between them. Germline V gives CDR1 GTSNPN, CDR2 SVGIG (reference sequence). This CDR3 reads CAWRGGNTGELFF. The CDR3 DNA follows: TGTGCCTGGAGGGGGGGGAACACCGGGGAGCTGTTTTTT.

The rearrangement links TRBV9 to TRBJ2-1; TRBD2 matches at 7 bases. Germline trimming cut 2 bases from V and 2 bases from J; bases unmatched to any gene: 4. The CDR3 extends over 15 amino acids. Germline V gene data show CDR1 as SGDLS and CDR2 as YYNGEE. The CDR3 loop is CASSVASGTYNEQFF. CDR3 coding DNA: TGTGCCAGCAGCGTGGCTAGCGGTACCTACAATGAGCAGTTCTTC.